This T cell receptor beta chain was captured in a study of early T cells in non-severe SARS-CoV-2 infection. Across the study: Alpha and beta chains were unpaired, from unsorted whole-blood bulk RNA.

Germline loops: CDR1 ENHRY, CDR2 SYGVKD. The CDR3 covers 13 residues. Trimming cost V 6 bases and J 4 bases, with 13 bases left between them. Via MiXCR, TCRdb re-called the 5' RACE reads, giving one row per CDR3 protein. The table includes some 55,000 distinct CDR3 sequences, around 12% detected once. This clonotype has more than one count but fewer than ten. The source material was whole blood. The chain recombines TRBV10-3 with TRBJ2-7; D is unclear. The TCR was taken from an adult who was a healthcare worker with PCR-confirmed SARS-CoV-2 infection or an uninfected control (not recorded which). The CDR3 here is CAIRAGDIYEQYF. The CDR3 region has the DNA TGTGCCATCAGGGCTGGGGATATTTACGAGCAGTACTTC.